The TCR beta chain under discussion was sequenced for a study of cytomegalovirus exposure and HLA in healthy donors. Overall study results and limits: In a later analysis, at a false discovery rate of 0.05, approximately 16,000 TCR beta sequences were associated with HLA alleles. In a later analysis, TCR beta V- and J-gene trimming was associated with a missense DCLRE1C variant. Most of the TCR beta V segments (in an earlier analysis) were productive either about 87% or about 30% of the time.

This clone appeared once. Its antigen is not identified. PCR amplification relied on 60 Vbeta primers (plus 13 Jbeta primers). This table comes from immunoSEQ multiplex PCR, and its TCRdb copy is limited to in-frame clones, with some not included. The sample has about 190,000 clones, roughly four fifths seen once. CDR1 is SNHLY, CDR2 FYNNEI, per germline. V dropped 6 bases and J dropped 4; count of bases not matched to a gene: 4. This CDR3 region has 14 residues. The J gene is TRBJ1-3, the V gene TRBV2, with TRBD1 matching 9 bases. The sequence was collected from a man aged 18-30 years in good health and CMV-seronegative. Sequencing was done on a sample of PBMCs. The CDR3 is CASRGTGSGNTIYF. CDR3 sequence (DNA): TGTGCCAGCAGGGGGACAGGGAGCGGAAACACCATATATTTT.